The rows below give T cell receptor beta chains drawn from one sample of a study of T cell responses to AZD1222 COVID-19 vaccine. Here immunoSEQ multiplex PCR was the method, and the copy in TCRdb shows in-frame clones only, minus some. The data contain 50,000 to 65,000 clones, approximately 90% of them singletons. The material sequenced was peripheral blood, taken on day 0 of AZD1222 vaccination. The receptors originated from an adult in good health. CDR3s include the opening cysteine and the closing phenylalanine or tryptophan. Each record gives: V gene, clone size, J gene, D gene, CDR3 DNA, CDR3 protein. D genes are given only for firm matches. For some rows the clone size is stated as once, few or many, or as a class when expanded; others skip it.

>TRBV7-9|NA|TRBJ1-5|NA
TGTGCCAGCAGCGTCGGGACCGACCAGCCCCAGCATTTT
CASSVGTDQPQHF
>TRBV6-5|NA|TRBJ1-2|TRBD1
TGTGCCAGCAGTAGAGGACAGGGGCTTGGCTACACCTTC
CASSRGQGLGYTF
>TRBV4-2|NA|TRBJ1-2|NA
TGTGCCAGCAGCCAAGATTTGTCTAACTATGGCTACACCTTC
CASSQDLSNYGYTF
>TRBV9|NA|TRBJ2-1|TRBD2
TGTGCCAGCATGCCGGGACTAGCGGGCGATGATGAGCAGTTCTTC
CASMPGLAGDDEQFF
>TRBV5-1|NA|TRBJ1-4|NA
TGCGCCAGCAGCCCTGACAGTTCAACTAATGAAAAACTGTTTTTT
CASSPDSSTNEKLFF
>TRBV30|NA|TRBJ2-5|TRBD2
TGTGCCTGGACGGGTAGCGGGGGTTTAGAGACCCAGTACTTC
CAWTGSGGLETQYF
>TRBV5-1|NA|TRBJ2-3|NA
TGCGCCAGCAGCCTACCACAGGATACGCAGTATTTT
CASSLPQDTQYF
>TRBV3-1/TRBV3-2|NA|TRBJ2-3|TRBD2
TGTGCCAGCAGCCAAGATCCGAGCGGGGGGGCGAATACGCAGTATTTT
CASSQDPSGGANTQYF
>TRBV30|NA|TRBJ2-2|NA
TGTGCCTGGAGTTGGGGTTCGAACACCGGGGAGCTGTTTTTT
CAWSWGSNTGELFF
>TRBV12-3/TRBV12-4|NA|TRBJ1-2|TRBD1
TGTGCCAGCAGTTTAACAGGGGCTGATGGCTACACCTTC
CASSLTGADGYTF
>TRBV30|NA|TRBJ2-7|TRBD2
TGTGCCTGGAGTGTACTGGGAGGGGCGCAGTACTTC
CAWSVLGGAQYF
>TRBV6-5|NA|TRBJ1-4|TRBD1
TGTGCCAGCAGTTCACAGGGGGCGGGCGAGGAAAAACTGTTTTTT
CASSSQGAGEEKLFF
>TRBV2|once|TRBJ1-1|TRBD1
TGTGCCAGCGCGGACAGGGTTTGGAACACTGAAGCTTTCTTT
CASADRVWNTEAFF
>TRBV28|NA|TRBJ1-2|NA
TGTGCCAGCAGTTTGGAAGGGGCCGCCCATGGCTACACCTTC
CASSLEGAAHGYTF
>TRBV30|NA|TRBJ2-2|NA
TGTGCCTGGAGACCGGACAGATACACCGGGGAGCTGTTTTTT
CAWRPDRYTGELFF
>TRBV3-1/TRBV3-2|NA|TRBJ1-4|NA
TGTGCCAGCAGAAGTTTGGATGAAAAACTGTTTTTT
CASRSLDEKLFF
>TRBV6-5|NA|TRBJ2-3|NA
TGTGCCAGCAGTTACCGCGGGACAGACACAGATACGCAGTATTTT
CASSYRGTDTDTQYF
>TRBV18|NA|TRBJ1-4|TRBD1
TGTGCCAGCTCACGAGGACAGGGTGAGAATGAAAAACTGTTTTTT
CASSRGQGENEKLFF
>TRBV18|NA|TRBJ1-1|NA
TGTGCCAGCTCACCATCGATGAACACTGAAGCTTTCTTT
CASSPSMNTEAFF
>TRBV18|NA|TRBJ2-5|NA
TGTGCCAGCTCACCACCGGCTAGCTTAAAAGAGACCCAGTACTTC
CASSPPASLKETQYF
>TRBV15|once|TRBJ2-5|TRBD2
TGTGCCACCAGCTTGGGACTAGCGGGGCGAGAGACCCAGTACTTC
CATSLGLAGRETQYF
>TRBV20-1|once|TRBJ2-7|NA
TGCAGTGCTAGTCGTATCGACACCGCCTACGAGCAGTACTTC
CSASRIDTAYEQYF
>TRBV4-1|NA|TRBJ2-5|TRBD2
TGCGCCAGCAAAACACTAGCGGGATCGATGGGGACCCAGTACTTC
CASKTLAGSMGTQYF
>TRBV5-8|NA|TRBJ2-7|NA
TGTGCCAGCAGCTTGTGGGACGAGCAGTACTTC
CASSLWDEQYF
>TRBV10-3|NA|TRBJ1-4|NA
TGTGCCATCAAACCCGAACAGGCGGAAGAAAAACTGTTTTTT
CAIKPEQAEEKLFF
>TRBV18|NA|TRBJ1-1|TRBD1
TGTGCCAGCTCACCTACAACAGGGGCATCTACTGAAGCTTTCTTT
CASSPTTGASTEAFF
>TRBV9|NA|TRBJ2-3|TRBD2
TGTGCCAGCAGCGTAGGGACCGCACGGGGGGAGACGCAGTATTTT
CASSVGTARGETQYF
>TRBV7-2|NA|TRBJ2-2|TRBD2
TGTGCCAGCAGACCGGGGACTAGCGGTTACACCGGGGAGCTGTTTTTT
CASRPGTSGYTGELFF
>TRBV18|NA|TRBJ1-1|TRBD1
TGTGCCAGCTCACAGACAGGGGGTGTGAACACTGAAGCTTTCTTT
CASSQTGGVNTEAFF
>TRBV9|NA|TRBJ1-5|TRBD1
TGTGCCAGCAGCGAACAGGGGGGTCAGCCCCAGCATTTT
CASSEQGGQPQHF
>TRBV27|NA|TRBJ2-7|TRBD2
TGTGCCAGCAGTCGACGTTCCGGGACTAGCGGCTCCTACGAGCAGTACTTC
CASSRRSGTSGSYEQYF
>TRBV6-5|few|TRBJ2-2|TRBD1
TGTGCCAGCAGTTACGCCAGACAGGGGGCGGTCGGGGAGCTGTTTTTT
CASSYARQGAVGELFF
>TRBV20-1|NA|TRBJ1-2|NA
TGCAGTGCTGGACAGGGCTACACCTTC
CSAGQGYTF
>TRBV5-4|NA|TRBJ2-7|TRBD2
TGTGCCAGCAGCCTGGGGGGGTACGAGCAGTACTTC
CASSLGGYEQYF
>TRBV5-6|NA|TRBJ1-3|TRBD1
TGTGCCAGCAGCTGGGGGACAGGGTGGTCTGGAAACACCATATATTTT
CASSWGTGWSGNTIYF
>TRBV5-1|NA|TRBJ2-1|NA
TGCGCCAGCAGCTTGGAATTAACTTGGGATGAGCAGTTCTTC
CASSLELTWDEQFF
>TRBV7-9|few|TRBJ1-5|TRBD1
TGTGCCAGCAGCCGACAGGGTAGGGAGCCCCAGCATTTT
CASSRQGREPQHF
>TRBV6-1|NA|TRBJ1-4|NA
TGTGCCAGCAGTGAGACATTGGACGAAAAACTGTTTTTT
CASSETLDEKLFF
>TRBV14|NA|TRBJ1-1|NA
TGTGCCAGCAGCCCCCCCGGGACTGTGAACACTGAAGCTTTCTTT
CASSPPGTVNTEAFF
>TRBV7-8|few|TRBJ1-5|NA
TGTGCCAGCAGCTTAGATTGGGGGGTAGGCAATCAGCCCCAGCATTTT
CASSLDWGVGNQPQHF
>TRBV5-1|NA|TRBJ2-3|TRBD1
TGCGCCAGCAGGAAGGGACAGCACACAGATACGCAGTATTTT
CASRKGQHTDTQYF
>TRBV27|NA|TRBJ2-3|TRBD2
TGTGCCAGCAGTCGAACGACCCCAGGGACTAGCGGGGGTAGCACAGATACGCAGTATTTT
CASSRTTPGTSGGSTDTQYF
>TRBV2|NA|TRBJ1-2|NA
TGTGCCAGCAGTGAACAGGGCCCTGGCTACACCTTC
CASSEQGPGYTF
>TRBV9|NA|TRBJ2-1|NA
TGTGCCAGCAGCGTAGGGTGGGGGCCCCCGGATGAGCAGTTCTTC
CASSVGWGPPDEQFF
>TRBV23-1|NA|TRBJ1-5|TRBD1
TGCGCCAGCAGTCCCCCAGGGGGATATAGCAATCAGCCCCAGCATTTT
CASSPPGGYSNQPQHF
>TRBV6-1|NA|TRBJ2-7|NA
TGTGCCAGCAGTGAACTACACGGCTCCTACGAGCAGTACTTC
CASSELHGSYEQYF
>TRBV1|NA|TRBJ1-5|NA
TGCACCAGCAGAAGACTGGCCCCATACAATCAGCCCCAGCATTTT
CTSRRLAPYNQPQHF
>TRBV16|NA|TRBJ1-2|TRBD1
TGTGCCAGCAGCCAAGTTCGGGTCAGGGGGCTCGTGTATGGCTACACCTTC
CASSQVRVRGLVYGYTF
>TRBV6-5|NA|TRBJ2-2|NA
TGTGCCAGTTCTGAGCTAGGGACCGGGGAGCTGTTTTTT
CASSELGTGELFF
>TRBV29-1|few|TRBJ1-2|NA
TGCAGCGTCCAGGGACCGGGGGACTATGGCTACACCTTC
CSVQGPGDYGYTF
>TRBV30|NA|TRBJ1-4|NA
TGTGCCTGGAGTACCAAGGAAAAACTGTTTTTT
CAWSTKEKLFF
>TRBV3-1/TRBV3-2|NA|TRBJ1-4|NA
TGTGCCAGCAGCCTCCCCCTTGGGGGGGGTGGGGAAAAACTGTTTTTT
CASSLPLGGGGEKLFF
>TRBV6-5|NA|TRBJ1-1|NA
TGTGCCAGCGAGCAGGGTGGTGGGAACACTGAAGCTTTCTTT
CASEQGGGNTEAFF
>TRBV6-5|NA|TRBJ1-4|NA
TGTGCCAGCAGTTACGACCCAACGGGGGAAAAACTGTTTTTT
CASSYDPTGEKLFF
>TRBV18|NA|TRBJ1-1|NA
TGTGCCAGCTCACCAGGGACTATAGAAGCTTTCTTT
CASSPGTIEAFF
>TRBV11-2|NA|TRBJ2-5|NA
TGTGCCAGCAGCTTAGATGTGGTAGGAGAGACCCAGTACTTC
CASSLDVVGETQYF
>TRBV20-1|NA|TRBJ2-1|NA
TGCAGTGCTAGTGGGGGGGCATCCTACAATGAGCAGTTCTTC
CSASGGASYNEQFF
>TRBV5-4|NA|TRBJ2-3|NA
TGTGCCAGCAGCTGGGGTGGGGGTAGCACAGATACGCAGTATTTT
CASSWGGGSTDTQYF
>TRBV7-9|NA|TRBJ1-5|NA
TGTGCCAGCCCTGAGAGCAATCAGCCCCAGCATTTT
CASPESNQPQHF